The subject of this entry is one T cell receptor (beta chain). Its antigen is as yet unknown. This sample stems from a study of response to subunit inactivated influenza vaccine. TCRdb processed the RT-PCR reads anew with MiXCR; each CDR3 protein has one entry. Of roughly 670,000 distinct CDR3 sequences detected, approximately 15% appear once; the ten largest clones hold around 7.6%. Study-wide points: Few new T cells, the authors suggested, are recruited by each seasonal influenza vaccination.

J was trimmed by 4 bases and V by 6 bases; bases with no gene match: 9. Per the germline V gene, CDR1 is SNHLY and CDR2 is FYNNEI. The length of the CDR3 is 15 residues. This TCR derives from a man aged 50-59 years who received an inactivated influenza vaccine. The sample in question was PBMCs from blood, obtained 14 to 15 days before vaccination. The genes are TRBV2 and TRBJ2-1; 7 nucleotides align to TRBD2. The CDR3 bases are TGTGCCAGCAGGCCCGGGACTACTATTTACAATGAGCAGTTCTTC. It translates to CASRPGTTIYNEQFF. Looking up the rest from reference TRBV2 and TRBJ2-1 gives the full variable domain: EPEVTQTPSHQVTQMGQEVILRCVPISNHLYFYWYRQILGQKVEFLVSFYNNEISEKSEIFDDQFSVERPDGSNFTLKIRSTKLEDSAMYFCASRPGTTIYNEQFFGPGTRLTVL.